These T cell receptor beta chains were read from a single sample in a study of T-cell memory formation after mild COVID-19. MiXCR, applied by TCRdb to the 5' RACE reads, yields one record per CDR3 protein. The top ten hold 7.5% to 9.5% of the sample, which has 400,000 or so distinct CDR3 sequences, about 20% seen once. The sequenced sample consisted of PBMCs or a T cell subset sorted from them (not recorded which). Receptors were obtained from an adult woman who had mild COVID-19 (a few samples of this study predate the infection). Cell type and time point are not known. Each CDR3 is given with its conserved first and last residue. Each record gives: J gene, D gene, V gene, clone size, CDR3 protein, CDR3 DNA. A D gene is named only where the DNA matches it firmly. Only some rows state a clone size, as once, few, many or a class for expanded clones.

TRBJ1-1,-,TRBV12-3/TRBV12-4,many,CASIQNTEAFF,TGTGCCAGCATCCAGAACACTGAAGCTTTCTTT
TRBJ1-4,-,TRBV20-1,-,CSARSTPRPGLATNEKLFF,TGCAGTGCTAGAAGCACACCGCGGCCAGGCCTTGCAACTAATGAAAAACTGTTTTTT
TRBJ2-1,-,TRBV12-3/TRBV12-4,-,CASSYGTAYNEQFF,TGTGCCAGCAGTTACGGGACGGCTTACAATGAGCAGTTCTTC
TRBJ2-1,TRBD2,TRBV11-2,-,CASSFLQAGGEQFF,TGTGCCAGCAGCTTTCTACAGGCGGGGGGTGAGCAGTTCTTC
TRBJ2-4,-,TRBV7-2,-,CASRVDSAKNIQYF,TGTGCCAGCAGGGTAGACAGCGCCAAAAACATTCAGTACTTC
TRBJ1-3,-,TRBV7-3,-,CASAAGGGNTIYF,TGTGCCAGCGCGGCAGGCGGTGGAAACACCATATATTTT
TRBJ2-5,TRBD2,TRBV6-5,few,CASSSTSLLETQYF,TGTGCCAGCAGTTCGACTAGCCTGTTGGAGACCCAGTACTTC
TRBJ1-1,-,TRBV18,-,CASPPRVQGLSEAFF,TGTGCCAGCCCCCCTCGTGTCCAGGGGCTCTCTGAAGCTTTCTTT
TRBJ1-1,TRBD1,TRBV7-9,few,CASSPQGYEDTEAFF,TGTGCCAGCAGCCCACAGGGGTATGAGGACACTGAAGCTTTCTTT
TRBJ2-7,-,TRBV5-1,-,CASSSPGDSYEQYF,TGCGCCAGCAGTTCCCCCGGGGACTCCTACGAGCAGTACTTC
TRBJ1-1,TRBD1,TRBV12-3/TRBV12-4,few,CASSFRGRGTEAFF,TGTGCCAGCAGTTTCAGGGGGCGCGGCACTGAAGCTTTCTTT
TRBJ2-5,-,TRBV2,-,CASLRGRETQYF,TGTGCCAGCTTAAGAGGTAGAGAGACCCAGTACTTC
TRBJ2-4,-,TRBV12-3/TRBV12-4,-,CASNAWGPVNIQYF,TGTGCCAGCAACGCTTGGGGGCCTGTAAACATTCAGTACTTC
TRBJ2-2,-,TRBV19,-,CASRRSGAQNTGELFF,TGTGCCAGTAGGAGGTCGGGGGCGCAGAACACCGGGGAGCTGTTTTTT